These T cell receptor beta chains were read from a single sample in a study of cytomegalovirus exposure and HLA in healthy donors. Some clones are missing from TCRdb's copy, which holds only in-frame ones; the method was immunoSEQ multiplex PCR. The table has fewer than 200,000 clones, approximately 79% seen once. The source material was PBMCs. The receptors derive from a woman in her thirties or forties in good health and CMV-seronegative. Both conserved end residues are part of each CDR3. A D gene is named only where the DNA matches it firmly. Only part of the rows carry a size: once, few, many, or a class if the clone is expanded.

size,length,V,J,D,CDR3,DNA
few,14,TRBV29-1,TRBJ1-1,TRBD1,CSARAGTGNTEAFF,TGCAGCGCCCGAGCCGGGACAGGGAACACTGAAGCTTTCTTT
once,16,TRBV5-4,TRBJ1-2,TRBD1,CASSPDRGLPNYGYTF,TGTGCCAGCAGCCCGGACAGGGGGCTACCTAACTATGGCTACACCTTC
-,15,TRBV6-5,TRBJ2-7,-,CASSFSGVISYEQYF,TGTGCCAGCAGTTTCTCGGGAGTCATCTCCTACGAGCAGTACTTC
-,14,TRBV5-1,TRBJ1-6,TRBD1,CASSLEGASSPLHF,TGCGCCAGCAGCTTGGAGGGGGCTAGTTCACCCCTCCACTTT
-,14,TRBV27,TRBJ2-1,-,CASSPGQKRNEQFF,TGTGCCAGCAGTCCCGGACAGAAAAGGAATGAGCAGTTCTTC
-,15,TRBV7-2,TRBJ1-4,TRBD1,CASSFSGTVNEKLFF,TGTGCCAGCAGCTTCTCCGGGACAGTAAATGAAAAACTGTTTTTT
-,13,TRBV7-9,TRBJ2-7,-,CASSFRTAREQYF,TGTGCCAGCAGCTTCCGCACAGCCCGCGAGCAGTACTTC
-,13,TRBV9,TRBJ2-7,TRBD1,CASPGDRTYEQYF,TGTGCCAGCCCTGGGGACAGAACCTACGAGCAGTACTTC
few,12,TRBV27,TRBJ1-5,-,CASSFRDQPQHF,TGTGCCAGCAGTTTCAGGGATCAGCCCCAGCATTTT
-,15,TRBV5-1,TRBJ2-5,TRBD1,CASSLRTGYIETQYF,TGCGCCAGCAGCTTACGGACAGGGTACATAGAGACCCAGTACTTC
-,14,TRBV11-2,TRBJ2-1,-,CASSGPPGRNEQFF,TGTGCCAGCTCAGGCCCCCCGGGAAGGAATGAGCAGTTCTTC
-,16,TRBV5-4,TRBJ2-2,TRBD2,CASSLGLAANTGELFF,TGTGCCAGCAGCCTTGGACTAGCGGCGAACACCGGGGAGCTGTTTTTT
-,14,TRBV5-1,TRBJ1-2,-,CASSLSGVDYGYTF,TGCGCCAGCAGCTTATCAGGGGTGGACTATGGCTACACCTTC
-,15,TRBV7-2,TRBJ1-2,-,CASSLGAGFNYGYTF,TGTGCCAGCAGCTTAGGGGCAGGGTTTAACTATGGCTACACCTTC
-,15,TRBV5-1,TRBJ2-2,TRBD1,CASGWTGGNTGELFF,TGCGCCAGCGGCTGGACAGGGGGGAACACCGGGGAGCTGTTTTTT
once,15,TRBV9,TRBJ2-5,-,CASSVGVGSQETQYF,TGTGCCAGCAGCGTAGGTGTGGGCAGCCAAGAGACCCAGTACTTC
-,15,TRBV14,TRBJ1-2,TRBD1,CASSQDWDRNYGYTF,TGTGCCAGCAGCCAAGATTGGGACAGGAACTATGGCTACACCTTC
-,15,TRBV6-1,TRBJ2-7,-,CASSADRLTSYEQYF,TGTGCCAGCAGTGCCGACAGGCTCACATCCTACGAGCAGTACTTC
-,13,TRBV6-1,TRBJ1-2,-,CASSESGEYGYTF,TGTGCCAGCAGTGAATCAGGGGAATATGGCTACACCTTC
-,16,TRBV9,TRBJ2-5,-,CASSVATGDWQETQYF,TGTGCCAGCAGCGTAGCTACAGGGGACTGGCAAGAGACCCAGTACTTC
-,13,TRBV14,TRBJ1-1,-,CASSLTGYTEAFF,TGTGCCAGCAGCCTAACAGGGTACACTGAAGCTTTCTTT
once,14,TRBV29-1,TRBJ2-6,-,CSVTVPSGANVLTF,TGCAGCGTCACAGTCCCCTCTGGGGCCAACGTCCTGACTTTC
-,15,TRBV6-1,TRBJ2-7,-,CASSEIGGRTYEQYF,TGTGCCAGCAGTGAAATCGGGGGGCGAACCTACGAGCAGTACTTC
-,15,TRBV19,TRBJ1-5,-,CASSIWSRVDHPQHF,TGTGCCAGTAGTATTTGGTCTCGGGTTGATCACCCCCAGCATTTT
once,17,TRBV30,TRBJ1-2,-,CAWRDPVGAGENYGYTF,TGTGCCTGGAGGGACCCGGTGGGGGCCGGAGAGAACTATGGCTACACCTTC
few,13,TRBV2,TRBJ1-1,-,CASRVTENTEAFF,TGTGCCAGCAGAGTCACAGAGAACACTGAAGCTTTCTTT
-,16,TRBV4-1,TRBJ2-2,-,CASSHYSQGFNGELFF,TGCGCCAGCAGCCACTACTCACAGGGTTTTAACGGGGAGCTGTTTTTT